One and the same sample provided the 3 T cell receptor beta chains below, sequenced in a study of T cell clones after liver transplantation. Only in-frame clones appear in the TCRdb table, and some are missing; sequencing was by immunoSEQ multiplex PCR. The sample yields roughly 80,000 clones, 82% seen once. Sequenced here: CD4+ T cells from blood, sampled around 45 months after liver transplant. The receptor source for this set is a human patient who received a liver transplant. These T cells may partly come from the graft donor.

CDR3 region: CASKQAVAEEQYF. The DNA of the CDR3 is TGTGCCAGCAAACAGGCGGTCGCGGAGGAGCAGTACTTC. This chain joins TRBV7-2 and TRBJ2-7; D is possibly TRBD1 (5 bases). CDR1 and CDR2 (germline): SGHTA, FQGNSA. The CDR3 has 13 residues. Trimming took 7 bases from V and 7 from J, leaving 17 bases between them.

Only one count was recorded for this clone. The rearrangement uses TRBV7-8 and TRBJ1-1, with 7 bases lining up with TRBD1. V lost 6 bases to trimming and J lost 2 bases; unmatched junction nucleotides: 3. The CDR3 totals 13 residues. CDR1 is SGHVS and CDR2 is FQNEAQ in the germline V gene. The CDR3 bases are TGTGCCAGCAGGGACAGGACTAACACTGAAGCTTTCTTT. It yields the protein CASRDRTNTEAFF.

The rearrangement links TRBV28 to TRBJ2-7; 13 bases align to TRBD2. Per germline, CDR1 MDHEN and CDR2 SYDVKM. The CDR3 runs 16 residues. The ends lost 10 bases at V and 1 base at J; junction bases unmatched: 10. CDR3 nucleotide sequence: TGTGCCACAGATCCGGGACTAGCGGGACCATCCTACGAGCAGTACTTC. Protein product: CATDPGLAGPSYEQYF.